The 4 T cell receptor beta chains given below trace back to one sample, sequenced in a study of OX40 agonist ivuxolimab in advanced cancers. TCRdb keeps only in-frame clones here, not all; method: immunoSEQ multiplex PCR. Found here are tens of thousands of clones, 84% of them singletons; the top ten hold around 2.9%. The specimen was CD4+ or CD8+ T cells sorted from blood, collected in a trial of the OX40 agonist ivuxolimab. All receptors derive from an adult with an advanced solid tumor such as melanoma, head and neck, liver or kidney cancer.

The rearrangement joins TRBV19 to TRBJ2-6, with a tentative D call TRBD1 (7 bases). V was trimmed by 5 bases and J by 3 bases, leaving 14 bases between them. Germline lookup yields CDR1 LNHDA and CDR2 SQIVND (reference sequence). This CDR3 contains 16 residues. In DNA, the CDR3 is TGTGCCAGTAGTGTCCCAGGGGGAGGTGGGGCCAACGTCCTGACTTTC. Amino acids: CASSVPGGGGANVLTF.

The chain joins TRBV6-6 to TRBJ2-7; D gene unclear. The germline V gene encodes CDR1 MNHNY and CDR2 SVGAGI (reference sequence). Trimming took 0 bases from V and 3 from J, leaving 6 bases between them. The CDR3 runs to 13 residues. The CDR3 spells CASSYSDRYEQYF. In nucleotides, the CDR3 is TGTGCCAGCAGTTACTCGGACCGCTACGAGCAGTACTTC.

V is TRBV7-9 and J is TRBJ2-1; maybe TRBD1 (6 bases). CDR3 size: 15 residues. The V and J ends lost 5 bases and 3 bases respectively, with 14 bases between them. Germline V CDR1 and CDR2: SEHNR, FQNEAQ (reference sequence). CDR3 nucleotides: TGTGCCAGCAGCCCATACCGGGACATCTACAATGAGCAGTTCTTC. Protein: CASSPYRDIYNEQFF.

The count of this clone is one. The CDR3 bases are TGTGCCAGCAGCTCCGACTGGCGTACGCAGTATTTT. It is translated as CASSSDWRTQYF. The gene calls are TRBV11-1 and TRBJ2-3, with no clear D. CDR1 is SGHAT and CDR2 is FQDESV in the germline V gene (reference sequence). Deletions cut 4 bases from V and 8 bases from J, with 10 bases between. CDR3 length: 12 residues.